Below, 18 T cell receptor beta chains from the same sample are listed, as sequenced in a study of CD8+CD57+ T cells in acquired aplastic anemia. Genomic DNA provided the template from which TCR beta VDJ and CDR3 profiles were obtained. In TCRdb, the reads were re-called with MiXCR into one record per CDR3 protein. Among 110,000 or so distinct CDR3 sequences listed, 50% to 65% were seen once. The sample taken for sequencing was sorted CD4+, CD8+, or CD8+CD57+ T cells (not recorded which) from PBMCs. All receptors derive from a human donor in good health, serving as a control.

This clonotype was seen ten or more times. The chain uses TRBV4-2 and TRBJ1-5, with a tentative D call TRBD1 (5 bases). This CDR3 is built from 16 residues. V was trimmed by 4 bases and J by 2 bases, leaving 15 bases between them. The germline V gene encodes CDR1 LGHNA and CDR2 YNFKEQ. The CDR3 DNA follows: TGTGCCAGCAGCCCCCATCCGCAGGGTGGCAATCAGCCCCAGCATTTT. This sequence encodes CASSPHPQGGNQPQHF.

This rearrangement joins TRBV12-3 or TRBV12-4 to TRBJ2-3, with a tentative D call TRBD2 (6 bases). The CDR3 is 19 residues long. V lost 3 bases to trimming and J lost 1 base, with 23 bases between them. The DNA for the CDR3 is TGTGCCAGCAGTTTGTTTCCTAGCGACAACTTAATGGGCACAGATACGCAGTATTTT. Encoded protein: CASSLFPSDNLMGTDTQYF.

This clonotype was recorded many times. The V and J genes are TRBV2 and TRBJ1-6; D possibly corresponds to TRBD1 (5 bases). Trimming took 2 bases from V and 9 from J, leaving 14 bases between them. CDR1 SNHLY and CDR2 FYNNEI come from the germline V gene. This CDR3 is 15 amino acids long. This chain's CDR3 is CASSEFGRGSSPLHF. The CDR3 DNA reads TGTGCCAGCAGTGAATTTGGCCGGGGGTCTTCACCCCTCCACTTT.

This clonotype was recorded at least ten times. The V gene is TRBV14, the J gene TRBJ2-7; D might be TRBD1 (6 bases). V gave up 4 bases and J gave up 0 bases, with 10 bases separating them. Germline V gene sequence: CDR1 SGHDN, CDR2 FVKESK. This CDR3 comprises 14 residues. The CDR3 is CASSLGGSSYEQYF. The CDR3 DNA follows: TGTGCCAGCAGCCTAGGGGGATCCTCCTACGAGCAGTACTTC.

Many counts were recorded for this clonotype. The chain combines TRBV7-6 with TRBJ2-5; D gene uncertain. CDR1 is SGHVS and CDR2 is FNYEAQ in the germline V gene. Trimming took off 2 bases at V and 5 bases at J, with 12 bases between the two ends. This CDR3 spans 14 amino acids. This CDR3 is CASSLFDQVETQYF. Written as DNA, the CDR3 is TGTGCCAGCAGCTTATTCGATCAGGTGGAGACCCAGTACTTC.

The V and J genes are TRBV7-9 and TRBJ1-2; D is undetermined. Trimming stripped 6 bases from V and 2 bases from J, with 10 bases between. The CDR3 spans 13 residues. The germline CDR1 and CDR2 sequences are SEHNR and FQNEAQ (reference sequence). CDR3 sequence reads: CASRLATNYGYTF. CDR3 DNA sequence: TGTGCCAGCAGGCTCGCCACCAACTATGGCTACACCTTC.

The rearrangement joins TRBV4-1 to TRBJ2-1, with D perhaps TRBD1 or TRBD2 (5 bases each). The ends were cut back, 0 bases at V and 0 bases at J, with 18 bases in the middle. CDR1 and CDR2 from the germline V gene are MGHRA and YSYEKL. The CDR3 consists of 19 residues. This chain's CDR3 is CASSQDVGHLGDSYNEQFF. CDR3 nucleotide sequence: TGCGCCAGCAGCCAAGATGTGGGGCATCTGGGGGACTCCTACAATGAGCAGTTCTTC.

This chain joins TRBV5-1 and TRBJ1-3; the match to TRBD1 covers 7 bases. The CDR3 is 14 amino acids. V shed 4 bases, J shed 2 bases, and the junction held 3 bases outside the gene matches. The germline gives CDR1 SGHRS, CDR2 YFSETQ. The CDR3 DNA reads as TGCGCCAGCAGCGAAGGGGGCACTGGAAACACCATATATTTT. Translating gives CASSEGGTGNTIYF.

The chain couples TRBV29-1 to TRBJ1-5, with D possibly matching TRBD1 (5 bases). V shed 4 bases and J shed 3 bases, with 13 bases lying between them. Per germline, CDR1 SQVTM and CDR2 ANQGSEA. This CDR3 has 14 amino acids. CDR3 sequence: CSVARQGVNQPQHF. CDR3 DNA: TGCAGCGTTGCCAGGCAGGGAGTCAATCAGCCCCAGCATTTT.

Comment on this clonotype: One junction end disagrees with the germline gene, perhaps due to a read error. The V call is TRBV15, the J call TRBJ2-3; TRBD2 is a possible D gene (6 bases). CDR3 length: 15 residues. Per the germline V gene, CDR1 is LNHNV and CDR2 is YYDKDF (reference sequence). The CDR3 is CPTSSDAGSTDTQYF. As DNA, the CDR3 is TGTCCCACCAGCAGTGATGCGGGGAGCACAGATACGCAGTATTTT.

This clonotype was observed many times. This sequence joins TRBV27 and TRBJ2-7, with 7 positions matching TRBD2. Germline trimming cut 3 bases from V and 6 bases from J; bases unmatched to any gene: 8. This CDR3 has 14 residues. Per germline, CDR1 MNHEY and CDR2 SMNVEV (reference sequence). The CDR3 sequence: CASSFQQRGREQYF. The CDR3 coding sequence is TGTGCCAGCAGTTTCCAACAGCGGGGTCGCGAGCAGTACTTC.

The chain recombines TRBV20-1 with TRBJ1-1; D not certain. This CDR3 comprises 11 residues. The germline V gene has CDR1 DFQATT and CDR2 SNEGSKA (reference sequence). V was pared by 7 bases and J by 1 base, with 7 bases between. The CDR3 protein is CSVPKNTEAFF. The CDR3, as DNA: TGCAGTGTTCCAAAGAACACTGAAGCTTTCTTT.

This clonotype was observed once. The rearrangement links TRBV5-5 to TRBJ1-1, with 11 positions matching TRBD1. Per germline, CDR1 SGHKS and CDR2 YYEKEE (reference sequence). The CDR3 totals 14 residues. V was clipped by 0 bases and J by 7 bases; unmatched bases: 2. This chain's CDR3 is CASSLVGTGGEAFF. The CDR3 nucleotides are TGTGCCAGCAGCTTGGTTGGGACAGGGGGTGAAGCTTTCTTT.

This clonotype was seen ten or more times. The CDR3 coding sequence is TGTGCCTGGAAATCTTCCGGGACAGCCTACGAGCAGTACTTC. Translation gives CAWKSSGTAYEQYF. The chain links TRBV30 to TRBJ2-7; 7 nucleotides align to TRBD1. This CDR3 has 14 amino acids. J gave up 2 bases and V 4 bases, and 8 bases lay outside the gene matches. Germline V CDR1 and CDR2: GTSNPN, SVGIG (reference sequence).

This clonotype was detected once. The V gene is TRBV2, the J gene TRBJ2-5; D gene uncertain. This CDR3 comprises 13 residues. V dropped 7 bases and J dropped 5 bases, with 14 bases sitting between them. Germline CDR1 is SNHLY and CDR2 is FYNNEI. The CDR3 coding sequence is TGTGCCAGCAACGGTCAGAGTGGGGAGACCCAGTACTTC. It translates to CASNGQSGETQYF. The variable domain in full, with the rest retrieved from reference TRBV2 and TRBJ2-5, is EPEVTQTPSHQVTQMGQEVILRCVPISNHLYFYWYRQILGQKVEFLVSFYNNEISEKSEIFDDQFSVERPDGSNFTLKIRSTKLEDSAMYFCASNGQSGETQYFGPGTRLLVL.

The chain links TRBV12-3 or TRBV12-4 to TRBJ2-6, with TRBD2 matching 7 bases. Trimming cost V 5 bases and J 0 bases; bases outside gene matches: 13. The length of the CDR3 is 19 residues. CDR3 DNA sequence: TGTGCCAGCAGTCCTAGGATGGGGCCGGGGGGCTCTGGGGCCAACGTCCTGACTTTC. Translation gives CASSPRMGPGGSGANVLTF.

There are many counts of this clonotype. The chain carries TRBV16 and TRBJ2-2; D gene unclear. Germline V gene sequence: CDR1 KGHSY, CDR2 FQNENV. The CDR3 spans 15 residues. V lost 1 base and J lost 5, with 11 bases in between. CDR3 sequence: CASSQFGQNTGELFF. The CDR3 DNA follows: TGTGCCAGCAGCCAATTCGGGCAGAATACCGGGGAGCTGTTTTTT.

The CDR3 DNA follows: TGCAGCGTTGAAGCCCCACAGTCCCCCACAGATACGCAGTATTTT. Amino acid sequence: CSVEAPQSPTDTQYF. This chain joins TRBV29-1 and TRBJ2-3; D uncertain. Germline V CDR1 and CDR2: SQVTM, ANQGSEA. V lost 1 base to trimming and J lost 2 bases, with 13 bases between them. This CDR3 is built from 15 residues.